These 32 T cell receptor beta chains share one sample of origin, sequenced in a study of OX40 agonist ivuxolimab in advanced cancers. Clones were read by immunoSEQ multiplex PCR, and TCRdb kept only the in-frame ones, dropping some. In the table there are more than 80,000 clones, about nine tenths of which are singletons. Material: CD4+ or CD8+ T cells sorted from blood, obtained in a trial of the OX40 agonist ivuxolimab. The receptors stem from an adult with an advanced solid tumor such as melanoma, head and neck, liver or kidney cancer.

The genes are TRBV4-2 and TRBJ1-3, with D possibly matching TRBD1 (6 bases). The CDR3 is 17 amino acids. V lost 0 bases to trimming and J lost 0 bases, with 12 bases between them. Germline V CDR1 and CDR2: LGHNA, YNFKEQ. This chain's CDR3 is CASSQDFTGPSGNTIYF. The CDR3 coding sequence is TGTGCCAGCAGCCAAGATTTTACAGGGCCCTCTGGAAACACCATATATTTT.

This chain links TRBV7-8 with TRBJ1-5, with 12 positions matching TRBD1. The CDR3 totals 19 residues. Trimming removed 5 bases from V and 0 bases from J; junction bases left unmatched: 11. The germline gives CDR1 SGHVS, CDR2 FQNEAQ. CDR3 DNA sequence: TGTGCCAGCAGCCTAGTCAGGGGACAGGGGGCGAATAGCAATCAGCCCCAGCATTTT. Amino acids: CASSLVRGQGANSNQPQHF.

This clone was seen only once. The V call is TRBV7-2, the J call TRBJ2-7; D gene unclear. Trimming shortened V by 0 bases and J by 2 bases, and 11 bases separated the two germline ends. The CDR3 runs to 15 residues. Germline values: CDR1 SGHTA, CDR2 FQGNSA. The CDR3 spells CASSLAGRQAYEQYF. DNA for the CDR3: TGTGCCAGCAGCTTAGCAGGACGGCAAGCCTACGAGCAGTACTTC. The full variable domain, its missing parts supplied by reference TRBV7-2 and TRBJ2-7, is GAGVSQSPSNKVTEKGKDVELRCDPISGHTALYWYRQSLGQGLEFLIYFQGNSAPDKSGLPSDRFSAERTGGSVSTLTIQRTQQEDSAVYLCASSLAGRQAYEQYFGPGTRLTVT.

The chain employs TRBV11-2 and TRBJ1-4; perhaps TRBD1 as D (5 bases). V was pared by 0 bases and J by 8 bases, with 16 bases between. CDR1 and CDR2 from the germline V gene are SGHAT and FQNNGV. The CDR3 length is 16 residues. DNA for the CDR3: TGTGCCAGCAGCTTAGATCCCCTGACAGTGGGAGAAAAACTGTTTTTT. Translating it yields CASSLDPLTVGEKLFF.

The CDR3 bases are TGTGCCAGCAGCTCCTGGGGACAGGGAGTCTACGAGCAGTACTTC. Protein: CASSSWGQGVYEQYF. The rearrangement joins TRBV11-2 to TRBJ2-7, with 9 bases fitting TRBD1. CDR3 size: 15 residues. Germline-derived CDR1 and CDR2 are SGHAT and FQNNGV. V lost 4 bases to trimming and J lost 3 bases; unmatched junction nucleotides: 7.

This chain connects TRBV7-2 to TRBJ2-3; 9 nucleotides line up with TRBD1. This CDR3 spans 17 amino acids. The trim removed 5 bases at V and 0 bases at J, leaving 9 bases unmatched. Germline CDR1 and CDR2: SGHTA and FQGNSA. The CDR3 DNA sequence: TGTGCCAGCAGCACCTCTCAACAGGGGGCGAGCACAGATACGCAGTATTTT. Its protein product is CASSTSQQGASTDTQYF.

V gene TRBV11-2 combines with J gene TRBJ2-7; D remains unclear. The germline V gene has CDR1 SGHAT and CDR2 FQNNGV. With 1 base removed from V and 2 bases from J, the gap between germline ends came to 9 bases. The CDR3 loop spans 14 amino acids. The CDR3 nucleotides are TGTGCCAGCAGCTTAGGAACAGTACCCTACGAGCAGTACTTC. Its translation: CASSLGTVPYEQYF.

This chain links TRBV7-2 with TRBJ1-3; D remains ambiguous. Looked up from germline, CDR1 is SGHTA and CDR2 is FQGNSA. Trimming stripped 1 base from V and 3 bases from J, with 10 bases between. CDR3 length: 15 residues. The CDR3 region is CASSLEVRVGNTIYF. CDR3 nucleotides: TGTGCCAGCAGCTTAGAGGTGCGGGTTGGAAACACCATATATTTT. The full variable domain, with the rest looked up from reference TRBV7-2 and TRBJ1-3, is GAGVSQSPSNKVTEKGKDVELRCDPISGHTALYWYRQSLGQGLEFLIYFQGNSAPDKSGLPSDRFSAERTGGSVSTLTIQRTQQEDSAVYLCASSLEVRVGNTIYFGEGSWLTVV.

V usage is TRBV27 and J usage is TRBJ1-4, with 7 bases aligning to TRBD1. The CDR3 has 15 amino acids. V was clipped by 6 bases and J by 3 bases; unmatched bases: 7. Germline CDR1 and CDR2: MNHEY and SMNVEV (reference sequence). CDR3 protein: CASRRRQGSNEKLFF. In DNA, the CDR3 is TGTGCCAGCAGGAGACGACAGGGCTCTAATGAAAAACTGTTTTTT.

The chain combines TRBV5-1 with TRBJ1-2; TRBD1 is a possible D gene (6 bases). Looked up from germline, CDR1 is SGHRS and CDR2 is YFSETQ. CDR3 length: 14 amino acids. Trimming took off 3 bases at V and 4 bases at J, with 13 bases between the two ends. The CDR3 loop is CASSSITGSYGYTF. In DNA, the CDR3 is TGCGCCAGCAGCTCCATTACAGGGAGCTATGGCTACACCTTC.

This sequence joins TRBV11-2 and TRBJ2-7, with D perhaps matching TRBD1 (5 bases). Germline CDR1 and CDR2: SGHAT and FQNNGV. Trimming shortened V by 5 bases and J by 0 bases, and 11 bases separated the two germline ends. The CDR3 is 14 amino acids. Here the CDR3 reads CASSMTVNSYEQYF. The CDR3 DNA is TGTGCCAGCAGCATGACAGTCAACTCCTACGAGCAGTACTTC.

A few counts support this clone. CDR3 region: CASSYLAGVADTQYF. The CDR3 DNA is TGTGCCAGCAGCTACTTAGCGGGGGTGGCAGATACGCAGTATTTT. The rearrangement uses TRBV7-2 and TRBJ2-3; 9 bases align to TRBD2. With V trimmed by 4 bases and J by 4 bases, 6 bases remained unmatched. The germline V gene has CDR1 SGHTA and CDR2 FQGNSA. CDR3 size: 15 residues.

This chain connects TRBV19 to TRBJ1-5; TRBD1 matches 7 bases. The CDR3 runs to 14 residues. Losses at the gene ends were 3 bases for V and 7 bases for J; bases not matched to a gene: 6. Germline values: CDR1 LNHDA, CDR2 SQIVND (reference sequence). CDR3 sequence: CASSILTGEQPQHF. The CDR3, as DNA: TGTGCCAGTAGTATTTTAACAGGGGAACAGCCCCAGCATTTT. Looking up the rest from reference TRBV19 and TRBJ1-5 gives the full variable domain: DGGITQSPKYLFRKEGQNVTLSCEQNLNHDAMYWYRQDPGQGLRLIYYSQIVNDFQKGDIAEGYSVSREKKESFPLTVTSAQKNPTAFYLCASSILTGEQPQHFGDGTRLSIL.

The V gene is TRBV19, the J gene TRBJ2-3; 14 bases line up with TRBD2. J lost 6 bases, V lost 8 bases, and 10 bases had no gene match. Germline V lookup: CDR1 LNHDA, CDR2 SQIVND (reference sequence). The CDR3 extends over 16 amino acids. CDR3 loop: CASGRTSGGRTDTQYF. The CDR3 bases are TGTGCCAGTGGGAGGACTAGCGGGGGGCGGACCGATACGCAGTATTTT.

The CDR3 sequence is CAWRQGTGANVLTF. The CDR3 nucleotides read TGTGCCTGGAGACAGGGGACGGGGGCCAACGTCCTGACTTTC. The chain joins TRBV30 to TRBJ2-6, with 7 bases lining up with TRBD1. Germline V CDR1 and CDR2: GTSNPN, SVGIG (reference sequence). This CDR3 spans 14 amino acids. Trimming cost V 3 bases and J 4 bases; bases outside gene matches: 3.

The chain recombines TRBV28 with TRBJ2-7; 7 positions agree with TRBD2. J was trimmed by 1 base and V by 5 bases; bases with no gene match: 11. The CDR3 runs to 16 residues. CDR1 and CDR2 (germline): MDHEN, SYDVKM. The CDR3 is CASSLMWGRVSYEQYF. DNA of the CDR3: TGTGCCAGCAGTCTTATGTGGGGGAGGGTTTCCTACGAGCAGTACTTC.

This clone was picked up one time. The V gene is TRBV28, the J gene TRBJ1-5; D call uncertain. The CDR3 is 11 amino acids. V lost 1 base and J 6 bases, leaving 1 base between the germline ends. Germline lookup yields CDR1 MDHEN and CDR2 SYDVKM. CDR3 coding DNA: TGTGCCAGCAGTTTATCTCAGCCCCAGCATTTT. Residues: CASSLSQPQHF.

The table lists this clone with a count of one. The chain recombines TRBV7-9 with TRBJ1-2; 9 nucleotides align to TRBD1. The CDR3 totals 13 residues. Germline V gene sequence: CDR1 SEHNR, CDR2 FQNEAQ (reference sequence). Trimming took 6 bases from V and 7 from J; bases not matched to a gene: 6. CDR3 protein: CASSPTGGVGYTF. In DNA, the CDR3 is TGTGCCAGCAGTCCGACAGGGGGTGTTGGCTACACCTTC.

The chain has TRBV9 and TRBJ2-1; D might be TRBD2 (5 bases). CDR1 and CDR2 (germline): SGDLS, YYNGEE. The germline V and J ends were trimmed by 2 bases and 4 bases, with 25 bases remaining between them. The CDR3 extends over 19 amino acids. The CDR3 sequence is CASSVPAQRVSATYNEQFF. The CDR3 DNA is TGTGCCAGCAGCGTTCCGGCCCAAAGGGTTAGCGCGACTTACAATGAGCAGTTCTTC.

This chain uses TRBV9 with TRBJ1-2; D is unclear. With 4 bases removed from V and 8 bases from J, the gap between germline ends came to 18 bases. Germline assignment: CDR1 SGDLS and CDR2 YYNGEE. The CDR3 is made up of 14 amino acids. The CDR3 loop reads CASSPPATLGGYTF. In nucleotides, the CDR3 is TGTGCCAGCAGCCCCCCGGCCACACTAGGAGGCTACACCTTC.

V gene TRBV4-3 combines with J gene TRBJ2-6; tentatively, D is TRBD1 (7 bases). The CDR3 totals 20 residues. CDR1 LGHNA and CDR2 YSLEER come from the germline V gene. Trimming shortened V by 0 bases and J by 1 base, and 19 bases separated the two germline ends. The CDR3: CASSQDSPQGGRSGANVLTF. CDR3 in DNA: TGCGCCAGCAGCCAAGACAGTCCCCAGGGGGGTAGGTCTGGGGCCAACGTCCTGACTTTC.

The CDR3 DNA is TGTGCCAGCGCGAGGACTAGCGGGGGAACAGATACGCAGTATTTT. Translation: CASARTSGGTDTQYF. This chain joins TRBV6-1 and TRBJ2-3; 13 bases line up with TRBD2. Per germline, CDR1 MNHNS and CDR2 SASEGT. The CDR3 length is 15 residues. V was clipped by 8 bases and J by 3 bases; unmatched bases: 5.

This chain connects TRBV28 to TRBJ2-7; D not certain. The length of the CDR3 is 13 residues. Trimming cost V 6 bases and J 3 bases, with 12 bases left between them. Germline CDR1 is MDHEN and CDR2 is SYDVKM. The CDR3 is CASRPTLIYEQYF. CDR3 DNA sequence: TGTGCCAGCAGGCCAACTCTTATCTACGAGCAGTACTTC.

About this clone itself: The same CDR3 can be traced to other DNA sequences in this sample. V is TRBV19 and J is TRBJ1-4, with D tentatively TRBD1 (5 bases). This CDR3 is built from 14 residues. Trimming pared 4 bases from V and 3 bases from J, leaving 9 bases between. Germline assignment: CDR1 LNHDA and CDR2 SQIVND (reference sequence). CDR3 protein: CASSRQGPNEKLFF. DNA for the CDR3: TGTGCCAGTAGTAGGCAGGGCCCTAATGAAAAACTGTTTTTT. The full variable domain, rest sourced from reference TRBV19 and TRBJ1-4, is DGGITQSPKYLFRKEGQNVTLSCEQNLNHDAMYWYRQDPGQGLRLIYYSQIVNDFQKGDIAEGYSVSREKKESFPLTVTSAQKNPTAFYLCASSRQGPNEKLFFGSGTQLSVL.

Only a few counts were recorded for this clone. The chain links TRBV4-3 to TRBJ1-4; the match to TRBD1 covers 7 bases. V gave up 0 bases and J gave up 3 bases; unmatched junction bases: 7. Germline V lookup: CDR1 LGHNA, CDR2 YSLEER. CDR3 size: 17 residues. The CDR3, as DNA: TGCGCCAGCAGCCAAGAGGGACGGGACAGCTCTAATGAAAAACTGTTTTTT. Residues: CASSQEGRDSSNEKLFF.

The gene calls are TRBV5-6 and TRBJ1-2; D may be TRBD1 (5 bases). Germline-derived CDR1 and CDR2 are SGHDT and YYEEEE. The CDR3 runs to 13 residues. V was shortened by 4 bases and J by 0 bases, with 7 bases between the two germline ends. The CDR3 bases are TGTGCCAGCAGCATGACAGCTAACTATGGCTACACCTTC. It translates to CASSMTANYGYTF.

CDR3 bases: TGTGCCAGCAGCTTACTTACTAGCACAGATACGCAGTATTTT. Protein: CASSLLTSTDTQYF. The V gene is TRBV7-2, the J gene TRBJ2-3; D is undetermined. CDR1 is SGHTA and CDR2 is FQGNSA in the germline V gene. Deletions cut 2 bases from V and 0 bases from J, with 6 bases between. This CDR3 comprises 14 residues.

The V gene is TRBV7-3, the J gene TRBJ2-2; 13 bases are shared with TRBD2. Germline trimming cut 1 base from V and 6 bases from J; bases unmatched to any gene: 2. CDR3 length: 16 amino acids. Germline loops: CDR1 SGHTA, CDR2 FQGTGA. The CDR3 here is CASSLSGLAGAGELFF. The CDR3 nucleotides read TGTGCCAGCAGCTTAAGCGGACTAGCGGGGGCCGGGGAGCTGTTTTTT. The full variable domain, in which reference TRBV7-3 and TRBJ2-2 provide the parts outside the CDR3, is GAGVSQTPSNKVTEKGKYVELRCDPISGHTALYWYRQSLGQGPEFLIYFQGTGAADDSGLPNDRFFAVRPEGSVSTLKIQRTERGDSAVYLCASSLSGLAGAGELFFGEGSRLTVL.

The chain has TRBV7-8 and TRBJ2-2; D is uncertain. V lost 5 bases to trimming and J lost 5 bases, with 9 bases between them. CDR1 is SGHVS and CDR2 is FQNEAQ in the germline V gene. CDR3 length: 13 amino acids. In nucleotides, the CDR3 is TGTGCCAGCAGCGTAAGAACGACCGGGGAGCTGTTTTTT. It codes for CASSVRTTGELFF.

The genes are TRBV19 and TRBJ2-7; D unclear. CDR1 and CDR2 from the germline V gene are LNHDA and SQIVND (reference sequence). The length of the CDR3 is 13 residues. V dropped 1 base and J dropped 4 bases, with 8 bases sitting between them. This CDR3 reads CASSIGASYEQYF. The DNA of the CDR3 is TGTGCCAGTAGTATAGGGGCAAGTTACGAGCAGTACTTC.

The chain uses TRBV5-1 and TRBJ2-7; 10 bases agree with TRBD1. The ends lost 4 bases at V and 4 bases at J; junction bases unmatched: 11. The CDR3 has 16 residues. The germline gives CDR1 SGHRS, CDR2 YFSETQ. CDR3 DNA: TGCGCCAGCAGCCCCCTCGGACAGGGGGGGCCTTACGAGCAGTACTTC. Its translation: CASSPLGQGGPYEQYF.

The CDR3 sequence is CASSIIGQMNTGELFF. Written as DNA, the CDR3 is TGTGCCAGTAGTATAATCGGACAGATGAACACCGGGGAGCTGTTTTTT. The V gene is TRBV19, the J gene TRBJ2-2; possible D gene TRBD1, 6 bases. V was shortened by 2 bases and J by 1 base, with 11 bases between the two germline ends. CDR3 size: 16 residues. Germline V CDR1 and CDR2: LNHDA, SQIVND (reference sequence).